The 32 T cell receptor beta chains below were found in one sample sequenced in a study of identical twins. Using its own MiXCR run on the 5' RACE reads, TCRdb lists one record per CDR3 protein. The sample yields roughly 200,000 distinct CDR3 sequences, around 6.9% seen once. This sample also appeared in a second study, on yellow fever vaccine responses in identical twins.

Sequencing was carried out using memory (CD45RO+) T cells sorted from blood. All receptors come from a woman under 30 in good health.

This clonotype was detected a few times. V gene TRBV10-3 combines with J gene TRBJ2-1, with D possibly TRBD1 on 6 matching bases. The CDR3 runs 13 residues. The ends were cut back, 7 bases at V and 5 bases at J, with 12 bases in the middle. Germline V CDR1 and CDR2: ENHRY, SYGVKD. The CDR3 DNA reads TGTGCCATCACCGGGGACAAGAACAATGAGCAGTTCTTC. Protein sequence: CAITGDKNNEQFF.

This clonotype came up a few times. The V and J genes are TRBV20-1 and TRBJ2-5; D uncertain. Trimming took off 3 bases at V and 4 bases at J, with 9 bases between the two ends. The CDR3 is 12 amino acids. Germline V gene lookup returns CDR1 DFQATT and CDR2 SNEGSKA (reference sequence). The CDR3 DNA follows: TGCAGTGCTAGTCCGGAGAGAGAGACCCAGTACTTC. This translates into CSASPERETQYF.

This clonotype was counted only a few times. This chain uses TRBV7-2 with TRBJ2-5, with D possibly matching TRBD2 (5 bases). The CDR3 covers 13 residues. The germline V and J ends were trimmed by 4 bases and 2 bases, with 8 bases remaining between them. Germline V lookup: CDR1 SGHTA, CDR2 FQGNSA. CDR3: CASSSWTQETQYF. The CDR3 DNA reads as TGTGCCAGCAGCTCCTGGACTCAAGAGACCCAGTACTTC. The full variable domain, in which reference TRBV7-2 and TRBJ2-5 provide the parts outside the CDR3, is GAGVSQSPSNKVTEKGKDVELRCDPISGHTALYWYRQSLGQGLEFLIYFQGNSAPDKSGLPSDRFSAERTGGSVSTLTIQRTQQEDSAVYLCASSSWTQETQYFGPGTRLLVL.

This clonotype was observed a few times. The chain links TRBV5-6 to TRBJ2-7, with TRBD2 as a possible D gene (6 bases). V was trimmed by 4 bases and J by 6 bases, leaving 17 bases between them. Germline CDR1 is SGHDT and CDR2 is YYEEEE. CDR3 length: 14 amino acids. The CDR3 sequence is CASSLGGTPAEQYF. In DNA form, the CDR3 reads TGTGCCAGCAGCCTTGGGGGGACCCCCGCCGAGCAGTACTTC.

This clonotype was observed a few times. This chain connects TRBV10-3 to TRBJ2-5; weak D call: TRBD2 (5 bases). The CDR3 covers 11 residues. The germline V and J ends were trimmed by 11 bases and 2 bases, with 9 bases remaining between them. Germline V CDR1 and CDR2: ENHRY, SYGVKD. CDR3 loop: CAAGRQETQYF. As DNA, the CDR3 is TGTGCCGCGGGCCGTCAAGAGACCCAGTACTTC.

The chain employs TRBV5-6 and TRBJ2-1; 7 bases align to TRBD2. There are 14 residues in the CDR3. The germline V gene has CDR1 SGHDT and CDR2 YYEEEE. After removal of 1 base from V and 10 bases from J, the junction contained 8 bases not matched to a gene. DNA of the CDR3: TGTGCCAGCAGCTTGCGGGGAGGGCCTCTGGAGCAGTTCTTC. Translating gives CASSLRGGPLEQFF.

The rearrangement joins TRBV5-4 to TRBJ2-2; D possibly corresponds to TRBD1 (5 bases). From germline, CDR1 is SGHNT and CDR2 YYREEE (reference sequence). With 7 bases removed from V and 0 bases from J, the gap between germline ends came to 13 bases. The CDR3 sequence is 15 residues long. CDR3 residues: CASGSGAANTGELFF. CDR3 DNA sequence: TGTGCCAGCGGATCTGGGGCGGCGAACACCGGGGAGCTGTTTTTT.

The table lists this clonotype with many counts. The chain carries TRBV6-4 and TRBJ1-6; 8 nucleotides align to TRBD1. From germline, CDR1 is MRHNA and CDR2 SNTAGT. The CDR3 consists of 13 residues. Germline trimming cut 6 bases from V and 6 bases from J; bases unmatched to any gene: 1. Here the CDR3 reads CASRQGGNSPLHF. CDR3 sequence (DNA): TGTGCCAGCAGACAGGGGGGTAATTCACCCCTCCACTTT.

The chain's CDR3 is CASSTEGGTGELFF. In DNA form, the CDR3 reads TGTGCCAGCAGTACCGAGGGGGGCACCGGGGAGCTGTTTTTT. The genes are TRBV2 and TRBJ2-2; D is perhaps TRBD1 or TRBD2 (6 bases each). The CDR3 sequence is 14 residues long. V lost 5 bases and J lost 4, with 11 bases in between. The germline CDR1 and CDR2 sequences are SNHLY and FYNNEI. Drawing the rest from reference TRBV2 and TRBJ2-2, the complete variable domain is EPEVTQTPSHQVTQMGQEVILRCVPISNHLYFYWYRQILGQKVEFLVSFYNNEISEKSEIFDDQFSVERPDGSNFTLKIRSTKLEDSAMYFCASSTEGGTGELFFGEGSRLTVL.

This clonotype was picked up a small number of times. The chain uses TRBV5-1 and TRBJ2-3, with D perhaps TRBD2 (6 bases). Germline CDR1 is SGHRS and CDR2 is YFSETQ. The CDR3 runs 14 residues. Trimming stripped 0 bases from V and 7 bases from J, with 12 bases between. CDR3 bases: TGCGCCAGCAGCTTGGGCGGGGAAGGGAATACGCAGTATTTT. It translates to CASSLGGEGNTQYF.

The chain recombines TRBV10-3 with TRBJ2-3; D call uncertain. The CDR3 covers 14 residues. CDR1 and CDR2 from the germline V gene are ENHRY and SYGVKD. The V end lost 6 bases, the J end lost 3 bases, and 13 bases lay between the germline ends. The CDR3 nucleotides are TGTGCCATCAGCCGCGGTGAAAGTACAGATACGCAGTATTTT. Translating gives CAISRGESTDTQYF.

This clonotype was observed a handful of times. V is TRBV7-3 and J is TRBJ1-1, with TRBD1 matching over 8 bases. The CDR3 runs 18 residues. Per the germline V gene, CDR1 is SGHTA and CDR2 is FQGTGA. The ends lost 1 base at V and 1 base at J; junction bases unmatched: 11. CDR3 region: CASSLIPRQGRANTEAFF. CDR3 sequence (DNA): TGTGCCAGCAGCTTAATTCCCCGACAGGGGAGGGCGAACACTGAAGCTTTCTTT.

The chain links TRBV6-1 to TRBJ2-7; 10 positions match TRBD1. This CDR3 is 13 amino acids long. Germline V gene lookup returns CDR1 MNHNS and CDR2 SASEGT. With V trimmed by 4 bases and J by 3 bases, 0 bases remained unmatched. The chain's CDR3 is CASSGTGGYEQYF. For the CDR3, the DNA is TGTGCCAGCAGTGGGACAGGGGGCTACGAGCAGTACTTC.

The chain is built from TRBV20-1 and TRBJ2-7; D tentatively reads TRBD1 or TRBD2 (5 bases each). The CDR3 is 14 amino acids. The germline gives CDR1 DFQATT, CDR2 SNEGSKA (reference sequence). Trimming took off 3 bases at V and 0 bases at J, with 12 bases between the two ends. The CDR3 here is CSARVGPSSYEQYF. The CDR3 DNA reads as TGCAGTGCTAGGGTGGGACCCAGCTCCTACGAGCAGTACTTC.

This clonotype appeared a few times. The J gene is TRBJ2-5, the V gene TRBV6-5, with D possibly TRBD2 on 7 matching bases. CDR3 length equals 13 residues. Per the germline V gene, CDR1 is MNHEY and CDR2 is SVGAGI. The V end was cut by 5 bases, the J end by 4 bases, with 11 bases between. The CDR3 nucleotides read TGTGCCAGCAGTAACGGGGGGCCAGAGACCCAGTACTTC. Amino acids: CASSNGGPETQYF.

This clonotype is categorized as medium-sized. This sequence joins TRBV6-5 and TRBJ2-4, with no clear D. The ends were cut back, 0 bases at V and 6 bases at J, with 6 bases in the middle. CDR3 length equals 13 residues. Germline CDR1 MNHEY, CDR2 SVGAGI. CDR3 sequence: CASSYSGRNIQYF. The CDR3 bases are TGTGCCAGCAGTTACTCGGGCAGAAACATTCAGTACTTC.

The genes are TRBV20-1 and TRBJ2-6, with 7 bases lining up with TRBD1. This CDR3 comprises 17 residues. CDR1 is DFQATT and CDR2 is SNEGSKA in the germline V gene (reference sequence). The trim removed 0 bases at V and 3 bases at J, leaving 8 bases unmatched. The CDR3 spells CSARDTDRVRGANVLTF. CDR3 DNA: TGCAGTGCTAGAGATACCGACAGGGTCCGTGGGGCCAACGTCCTGACTTTC.

This clonotype was picked up many times. The rearrangement links TRBV5-6 to TRBJ2-1, with D perhaps matching TRBD1 or TRBD2 (7 bases each). Per the germline V gene, CDR1 is SGHDT and CDR2 is YYEEEE. This CDR3 has 18 residues. V dropped 1 base and J dropped 2 bases, with 19 bases sitting between them. CDR3 in DNA: TGTGCCAGCAGCTTGTTTTCCGGCAGGGGGGGCCCCTACAATGAGCAGTTCTTC. This gives the protein CASSLFSGRGGPYNEQFF.

The sample holds many counts of this clonotype. This chain joins TRBV4-2 and TRBJ1-2; D is undetermined. CDR1 and CDR2 (germline): LGHNA, YNFKEQ. This CDR3 is 15 amino acids long. Between the trimmed V and J ends, which lost 0 bases and 4 bases, there was a span of 12 bases. CDR3 DNA sequence: TGTGCCAGCAGCCAAGATGAAGCCGTGGGCTATGGCTACACCTTC. Amino acid sequence: CASSQDEAVGYGYTF.

This clonotype was detected ten times or more. The genes are TRBV6-1 and TRBJ2-1; 10 bases match TRBD2. Germline values: CDR1 MNHNS, CDR2 SASEGT. Losses at the gene ends were 6 bases for V and 1 base for J; bases not matched to a gene: 15. The CDR3 extends over 19 amino acids. CDR3 in DNA: TGTGCCAGCAGCCGACTAGCGGGCACTCCTCGAACGTCCTACAATGAGCAGTTCTTC. Translating gives CASSRLAGTPRTSYNEQFF.

This clonotype was picked up many times. The V gene is TRBV7-2, the J gene TRBJ1-5, with D uncertain. This CDR3 comprises 15 residues. Trimming cost V 2 bases and J 5 bases, with 13 bases left between them. The germline V gene has CDR1 SGHTA and CDR2 FQGNSA. In DNA form, the CDR3 reads TGTGCCAGCAGCTTATATGGGCAGGTCTATCAGCCCCAGCATTTT. Translating gives CASSLYGQVYQPQHF. Variable domain in full (rest from reference TRBV7-2 and TRBJ1-5): GAGVSQSPSNKVTEKGKDVELRCDPISGHTALYWYRQSLGQGLEFLIYFQGNSAPDKSGLPSDRFSAERTGGSVSTLTIQRTQQEDSAVYLCASSLYGQVYQPQHFGDGTRLSIL.

This clonotype was found a few times. The chain carries TRBV4-3 and TRBJ2-1, with unresolved D. Germline V gene data show CDR1 as LGHNA and CDR2 as YSLEER. This CDR3 comprises 12 residues. V gave up 3 bases and J gave up 9 bases, with 9 bases separating them. The CDR3 is CASSQHPGEQFF. CDR3 coding DNA: TGCGCCAGCAGCCAGCACCCAGGTGAGCAGTTCTTC.

The gene calls are TRBV27 and TRBJ2-5; 9 bases line up with TRBD2. The CDR3 runs 16 residues. Trimming cost V 5 bases and J 1 base; bases outside gene matches: 8. CDR1 MNHEY and CDR2 SMNVEV come from the germline V gene (reference sequence). The CDR3, as DNA: TGTGCCAGCAGTCCCGATAGACTAGCGGCCCAAGAGACCCAGTACTTC. It is translated as CASSPDRLAAQETQYF.

The chain has TRBV28 and TRBJ2-7; D might be TRBD1 or TRBD2, each matching 5 bases. This CDR3 is built from 14 residues. The V end was cut by 6 bases, the J end by 5 bases, with 17 bases between. Germline V gene lookup returns CDR1 MDHEN and CDR2 SYDVKM. CDR3 bases: TGTGCCAGCAGCCCGGACACCCAGCGGCACGAGCAGTACTTC. This gives the protein CASSPDTQRHEQYF.

This chain joins TRBV5-6 and TRBJ2-5; D is unresolved. CDR1 is SGHDT and CDR2 is YYEEEE in the germline V gene. The germline V and J ends were trimmed by 2 bases and 5 bases, with 10 bases remaining between them. The CDR3 consists of 13 residues. The CDR3 protein is CASSLLQSETQYF. For the CDR3, the DNA is TGTGCCAGCAGCTTACTACAATCGGAGACCCAGTACTTC.

This chain connects TRBV28 to TRBJ1-1, with D perhaps matching TRBD1 (5 bases). Germline CDR1 MDHEN, CDR2 SYDVKM. This CDR3 is built from 13 residues. Trimming took off 2 bases at V and 6 bases at J, with 10 bases between the two ends. In nucleotides, the CDR3 is TGTGCCAGCAGTTTAGGGCAGGGATCTGAAGCTTTCTTT. Its translation is CASSLGQGSEAFF.

The rearrangement uses TRBV14 and TRBJ2-1; TRBD2 matches at 7 bases. Germline values: CDR1 SGHDN, CDR2 FVKESK. The CDR3 is 18 residues long. The V gene end was trimmed by 0 bases and the J gene end by 0 bases; junction bases not matched to a gene: 8. Here the CDR3 reads CASSQDRDYQSSYNEQFF. The CDR3 region has the DNA TGTGCCAGCAGCCAAGACCGGGACTATCAGAGCTCCTACAATGAGCAGTTCTTC.

J is TRBJ1-1 and V is TRBV12-3 or TRBV12-4; D gene uncertain. The V end lost 5 bases, the J end lost 11 bases, and 15 bases lay between the germline ends. The CDR3 has 12 residues. The CDR3 DNA follows: TGTGCCAGCAGTCCTGGCCGGGCCGTGGCTTTCTTT. It is translated as CASSPGRAVAFF.

V gene TRBV6-5 combines with J gene TRBJ2-2; D remains unclear. The CDR3 consists of 12 residues. V was shortened by 4 bases and J by 5 bases, with 5 bases between the two germline ends. Germline assignment: CDR1 MNHEY and CDR2 SVGAGI. This CDR3 reads CASSFKTGELFF. The CDR3 DNA follows: TGTGCCAGCAGTTTTAAGACCGGGGAGCTGTTTTTT.

At least ten counts were recorded for this clonotype. The chain has TRBV12-3 or TRBV12-4 and TRBJ2-5; D is possibly TRBD1 or TRBD2 (5 bases each). Between the trimmed V and J ends, which lost 5 bases and 5 bases, there was a span of 15 bases. The CDR3 extends over 14 amino acids. Here the CDR3 reads CASSPRDVSETQYF. CDR3 nucleotide sequence: TGTGCCAGCAGTCCCAGGGACGTGTCTGAGACCCAGTACTTC.

This clonotype showed up many times. The chain recombines TRBV12-3 or TRBV12-4 with TRBJ2-4, with TRBD1 matching 7 bases. J lost 6 bases, V lost 5 bases, and 16 bases had no gene match. CDR3 length: 17 residues. CDR3 nucleotides: TGTGCCAGCAGTCAACCTGGGACAGCCACGAGAGGAAACATTCAGTACTTC. This codes for CASSQPGTATRGNIQYF.

Ten or more counts support this clonotype. The genes are TRBV3-1 and TRBJ2-1, with TRBD2 matching 12 bases. V shed 6 bases and J 4 bases; nucleotides not matched to a gene: 4. The CDR3 extends over 15 amino acids. Germline CDR1 and CDR2: LGHDT and YNNKEL (reference sequence). CDR3 nucleotides: TGTGCCAGCAGTCCCGGACTAGCGGGGTACAATGAGCAGTTCTTC. This sequence encodes CASSPGLAGYNEQFF.